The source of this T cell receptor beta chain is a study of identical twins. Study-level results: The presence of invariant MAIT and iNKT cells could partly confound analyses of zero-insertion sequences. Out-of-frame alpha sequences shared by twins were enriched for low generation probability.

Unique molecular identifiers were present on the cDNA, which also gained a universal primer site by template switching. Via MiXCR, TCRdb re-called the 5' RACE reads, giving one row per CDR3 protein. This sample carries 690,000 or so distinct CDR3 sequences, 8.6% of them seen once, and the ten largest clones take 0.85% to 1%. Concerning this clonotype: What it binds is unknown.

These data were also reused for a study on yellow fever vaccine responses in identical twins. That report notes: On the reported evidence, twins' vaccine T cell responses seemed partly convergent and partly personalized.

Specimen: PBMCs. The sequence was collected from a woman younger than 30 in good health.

The CDR3 loop is CASSPQGASGIQYF. The CDR3 DNA follows: TGTGCCAGCAGCCCGCAGGGGGCCTCGGGCATTCAGTACTTC. The chain joins TRBV3-1 to TRBJ2-4; 8 bases are shared with TRBD1. Losses at the gene ends were 4 bases for V and 9 bases for J; bases not matched to a gene: 8. Per the germline V gene, CDR1 is LGHDT and CDR2 is YNNKEL (reference sequence). The CDR3 totals 14 residues.